One and the same sample provided the 14 T cell receptor beta chains below, sequenced in a study of T cell clonality in common variable immunodeficiency. Clones were read by immunoSEQ multiplex PCR, and TCRdb kept only the in-frame ones, dropping some. Recorded here are under 60,000 clones, none singletons. The sample taken for sequencing was peripheral blood mononuclear cells. The receptors originated from a person between 18 and 69 years old in good health.

This clone showed up just a few times. The read terminates 3 residues before the CDR3 end, so the remaining end is supplied by the germline J gene. The rearrangement joins TRBV7-2 to TRBJ2-2; D is perhaps TRBD2 (6 bases). CDR3 size: 13 residues. The germline gives CDR1 SGHTA, CDR2 FQGNSA. Partial CDR3 DNA: TGTGCCAGCAGCTGGGACTCGGATTCACCG. It encodes CASSWDSDSP. The whole CDR3 sequence reads CASSWDSDSPLFF. The variable domain in full, completed from reference TRBV7-2 and TRBJ2-2, reads GAGVSQSPSNKVTEKGKDVELRCDPISGHTALYWYRQSLGQGLEFLIYFQGNSAPDKSGLPSDRFSAERTGGSVSTLTIQRTQQEDSAVYLCASSWDSDSPLFFGEGSRLTVL.

This clone was counted at least ten times. The read ends 3 residues shy of where the CDR3 ends; the end is completed using the germline J gene. This chain uses TRBV18 with TRBJ2-5, with no clear D. Trimming stripped 3 bases from V and 5 bases from J, with 10 bases between. The CDR3 loop spans 13 amino acids. Germline V gives CDR1 KGHSH, CDR2 LQKENI. This chain's CDR3 is CASSPRYGETQYF. Incomplete CDR3 DNA: TGTGCCAGCTCACCGCGCTACGGGGAGACC.

This clone came up a few times. The CDR3 end falls 3 residues outside the read, so it is completed with the germline J gene. The chain has TRBV19 and TRBJ2-2; no clear D. Trimming pared 5 bases from V and 0 bases from J, leaving 7 bases between. The germline gives CDR1 LNHDA, CDR2 SQIVND (reference sequence). CDR3 length: 14 amino acids. The CDR3 region is CASSQSANTGELFF. The sequenced CDR3 bases are TGTGCCAGTAGTCAGAGCGCGAACACCGGGGAG.

This clone has at least ten counts. The CDR3 end falls 3 residues outside the read, so it is completed with the germline J gene. The chain recombines TRBV5-1 with TRBJ2-3; D is possibly TRBD1 (5 bases). Germline V gene data show CDR1 as SGHRS and CDR2 as YFSETQ. Between the trimmed V and J ends, which lost 4 bases and 5 bases, there was a span of 11 bases. This CDR3 region has 13 residues. The covered CDR3 bases are TGCGCCAGCAGCCCGACAGTGAAAGATACG. Translating it yields CASSPTVKDT. The complete CDR3 reads CASSPTVKDTQYF.

As for this clone: The read stops 3 residues short of the end of the CDR3; the missing end is completed from the germline J gene. The J gene is TRBJ2-2, the V gene TRBV18; no clear D. Germline CDR1 is KGHSH and CDR2 is LQKENI. The CDR3 is 14 residues long. CDR3 sequence reads: CASSPRASNEKLFF. Partial CDR3 DNA: TGTGCCAGCTCACCCCGAGCGTCTAATGAAAAG.

Ten or more counts support this clone. The CDR3 sequence is CSARDDFYEQYF. The sequenced CDR3 bases are TGCAGTGCTAGAGATGACTTCTACGAG. This chain joins TRBV20-1 and TRBJ2-7; D is unclear. The read gets to within 3 residues of the CDR3 end, and the germline J gene fills in the rest. The CDR3 is made up of 12 amino acids. V was shortened by 0 bases and J by 3 bases, with 6 bases between the two germline ends. Germline-derived CDR1 and CDR2 are DFQATT and SNEGSKA (reference sequence).

This clone was counted many times. The read gets to within 3 residues of the CDR3 end, and the germline J gene fills in the rest. This sequence joins TRBV20-1 and TRBJ2-3, with 7 bases aligning to TRBD2. CDR3 length: 16 amino acids. Looked up from germline, CDR1 is DFQATT and CDR2 is SNEGSKA (reference sequence). J lost 4 bases, V lost 3 bases, and 13 bases had no gene match. The CDR3 DNA, read in part, is TGCAGTGCTAGCCCCCCGAGCGGGGCCTCGGCAGATACG. This sequence encodes CSASPPSGASADT. The whole CDR3 sequence reads CSASPPSGASADTQYF.

This clone was detected many times. From the germline J gene comes the end of the CDR3, since the read stops 3 residues before it. The chain links TRBV12-3 or TRBV12-4 to TRBJ2-2; 7 nucleotides agree with TRBD2. There are 12 residues in the CDR3. Here the CDR3 reads CASSLAPSGLFF. The part of the CDR3 DNA that was read is TGTGCCAGCAGTTTGGCGCCTAGCGGG.

The table lists this clone with many counts. The read halts 3 residues ahead of the CDR3 end, with the missing end drawn from the germline J gene. This chain joins TRBV7-3 and TRBJ2-3; 7 bases agree with TRBD2. The ends lost 2 bases at V and 5 bases at J; junction bases unmatched: 10. This CDR3 spans 16 amino acids. CDR1 and CDR2 from the germline V gene are SGHTA and FQGTGA. The CDR3 is CASSLVGGRAGDTQYF. Incomplete CDR3 DNA: TGTGCCAGCAGCTTAGTAGGAGGGAGGGCGGGAGATACG.

This clone has just a few counts. Read data end 3 residues before the CDR3 end; the end is taken from the germline J gene. The chain is built from TRBV5-1 and TRBJ2-7, with TRBD2 matching over 8 bases. The germline gives CDR1 SGHRS, CDR2 YFSETQ. This CDR3 is 14 amino acids long. V gave up 5 bases and J gave up 2 bases; unmatched junction bases: 6. The sequenced part of the CDR3 DNA is TGCGCCAGCAGTCGACTAGCGCTCACCTACGAG. It yields the protein CASSRLALTYE. In full, the CDR3 is CASSRLALTYEQYF.

This clone was seen at least ten times. The read is 3 residues too short to cover the CDR3 end, so that end is filled in from the germline J gene. The J gene is TRBJ2-7, the V gene TRBV14; D gene uncertain. CDR3 length equals 14 residues. With 0 bases removed from V and 1 base from J, the gap between germline ends came to 7 bases. Germline CDR1 reads SGHDN; CDR2 reads FVKESK. The CDR3 sequence: CASSQDPASYEQYF. CDR3 DNA, as far as it was read: TGTGCCAGCAGCCAAGATCCCGCGTCCTACGAG.

This clone came up many times. The CDR3 sequence: CASRASNTGELFF. The sequenced CDR3 bases are TGTGCCAGCAGGGCCTCCAACACCGGGGAG. The rearrangement links TRBV7-3 to TRBJ2-2, with no clear D. The DNA ends 3 residues before the CDR3 does, and the rest of the CDR3 is filled in from the germline J gene. The CDR3 consists of 13 residues. Per germline, CDR1 SGHTA and CDR2 FQGTGA. Trimming removed 6 bases from V and 2 bases from J, with 7 bases in between.

There are many counts of this clone. The CDR3 end lies 3 residues beyond the end of the read and is filled in from the germline J gene. J is TRBJ1-2 and V is TRBV19; weak D call: TRBD1 (5 bases). The CDR3 extends over 15 amino acids. The germline V gene has CDR1 LNHDA and CDR2 SQIVND (reference sequence). Between the trimmed V and J ends, which lost 1 base and 1 base, there was a span of 10 bases. The sequenced CDR3 bases are TGTGCCAGTAGTATAGCCGGGGGTTTTAACTATGGC. It translates to CASSIAGGFNYG. The complete CDR3 reads CASSIAGGFNYGYTF.

This clone was seen more than once but under ten times. The CDR3 end is not reached by the read, which stops 3 residues before it; the germline J gene fills it in. The chain has TRBV11-2 and TRBJ1-1; D gene ambiguous. This CDR3 has 14 amino acids. Germline CDR1 SGHAT, CDR2 FQNNGV. V lost 0 bases to trimming and J lost 3 bases, with 8 bases between them. The CDR3 DNA, read in part, is TGTGCCAGCAGCTTAGATATGCAGTACACTGAA. Its translation: CASSLDMQYTE. The full CDR3 is CASSLDMQYTEAFF.